This T cell receptor beta chain originates from a study of CD8 T cells in Susac syndrome. Random hexamers were used to reverse transcribe an amount of about 0.45 to 1 ug RNA. Multiplex immunoSEQ PCR targeted 54 Vbeta and 13 Jbeta TCR beta segments. TCRdb ran MiXCR on the immunoSEQ multiplex PCR reads and lists one entry per CDR3 protein. The table has roughly 200,000 distinct CDR3 sequences, more than 85% seen once. CD8+ and CD4+ T cells from blood underwent TCR beta sequencing, which was carried out in a high-throughput format. Negative isolation yielded CD8+ and CD4+ T cells; FACS enriched TEMRA cells. After removal of 4 bases from V and 11 bases from J, the junction contained 10 bases not matched to a gene. Germline V CDR1 and CDR2: LGHNA, YNFKEQ. The CDR3 is 13 amino acids.

The sequence derives from a human donor with multiple sclerosis. Input material: CD4+ T cells from PBMCs. The chain employs TRBV4-2 and TRBJ1-1; 7 bases fit TRBD1. The DNA for the CDR3 is TGTGCCAGCAGCCCCCCGATCAGGGGGTGGGCTTTCTTT. Protein: CASSPPIRGWAFF.